These 9 T cell receptor beta chains share one sample of origin, sequenced in a study of long-term antiretroviral therapy in people with HIV. Researchers ran immunoSEQ v3.0 at survey level. Assay used: immunoSEQ multiplex PCR; TCRdb lists only in-frame clones, some missing. The data show over 35,000 clones, about 95% seen once. The starting material was unsorted PBMCs, obtained roughly 9.4 years after starting antiretroviral therapy. The receptors shown here come from a young man with HIV.

The J gene is TRBJ1-1, the V gene TRBV28, with unresolved D. The CDR3 consists of 14 residues. Germline V gives CDR1 MDHEN, CDR2 SYDVKM. The V end lost 6 bases, the J end lost 4 bases, and 15 bases lay between the germline ends. The CDR3 sequence: CASRPLGLTTEAFF. CDR3 DNA: TGTGCCAGCAGGCCTCTCGGCCTGACCACTGAAGCTTTCTTT.

A single count supports this clone. V usage is TRBV6-1 and J usage is TRBJ1-2; maybe TRBD1 (5 bases). The germline gives CDR1 MNHNS, CDR2 SASEGT. CDR3 length: 15 residues. V was pared by 5 bases and J by 7 bases, with 20 bases between. The CDR3 coding sequence is TGTGCCAGCAGTCCCATCCTTGAACCCGGGGGTGGCTACACCTTC. It codes for CASSPILEPGGGYTF.

This chain joins TRBV5-6 and TRBJ2-3; D is possibly TRBD2 (7 bases). Per germline, CDR1 SGHDT and CDR2 YYEEEE. V lost 6 bases and J 4 bases, leaving 15 bases between the germline ends. The CDR3 has 14 amino acids. As DNA, the CDR3 is TGTGCCAGCAATTGGGGGGGGGCAGCAGATACGCAGTATTTT. It translates to CASNWGGAADTQYF.

The chain combines TRBV14 with TRBJ2-3; 7 bases line up with TRBD1. The CDR3 consists of 15 residues. Germline V lookup: CDR1 SGHDN, CDR2 FVKESK. Trimming removed 3 bases from V and 1 base from J; junction bases left unmatched: 4. The CDR3 spells CASSHTDRGTDTQYF. CDR3 in DNA: TGTGCCAGCAGCCATACTGACAGGGGCACAGATACGCAGTATTTT.

The genes are TRBV19 and TRBJ1-1, with 11 bases fitting TRBD1. Germline V gene lookup returns CDR1 LNHDA and CDR2 SQIVND (reference sequence). With V trimmed by 5 bases and J by 4 bases, 6 bases remained unmatched. The CDR3 covers 15 residues. The CDR3: CASSPWTGGFTEAFF. The DNA of the CDR3 is TGTGCCAGTAGTCCCTGGACAGGGGGCTTCACTGAAGCTTTCTTT.

V gene TRBV29-1 combines with J gene TRBJ2-7; 10 nucleotides agree with TRBD1. Germline-derived CDR1 and CDR2 are SQVTM and ANQGSEA. Trimming at V came to 5 bases and at J to 0 bases, leaving 1 base not matched to a gene. The CDR3 sequence is 13 residues long. The CDR3 coding sequence is TGCAGCGTTTGGACAGGGGGCTCCTACGAGCAGTACTTC. Its translation: CSVWTGGSYEQYF.

This chain joins TRBV30 and TRBJ1-1; D is possibly TRBD1 (6 bases). The CDR3 is 13 residues long. Trimming took off 5 bases at V and 4 bases at J, with 14 bases between the two ends. Germline V CDR1 and CDR2: GTSNPN, SVGIG (reference sequence). The CDR3, as DNA: TGTGCCTGGGACCCTCACAGGGCCACTGAAGCTTTCTTT. It encodes CAWDPHRATEAFF.

This chain uses TRBV19 with TRBJ1-5; unclear D gene. The germline CDR1 and CDR2 sequences are LNHDA and SQIVND (reference sequence). Trimming took 8 bases from V and 3 from J, leaving 14 bases between them. The CDR3 covers 14 residues. The DNA for the CDR3 is TGTGCCAGTTCCTATGGGGAAAACAATCAGCCCCAGCATTTT. Amino acid sequence: CASSYGENNQPQHF.

CDR3 loop: CASSQDILAGGHTGELFF. Written as DNA, the CDR3 is TGCGCCAGCAGCCAAGATATTTTGGCGGGGGGTCACACCGGGGAGCTGTTTTTT. V usage is TRBV4-1 and J usage is TRBJ2-2, with 8 positions matching TRBD2. The CDR3 sequence is 18 residues long. Germline loops: CDR1 MGHRA, CDR2 YSYEKL. V shed 0 bases and J 3 bases; nucleotides not matched to a gene: 9.